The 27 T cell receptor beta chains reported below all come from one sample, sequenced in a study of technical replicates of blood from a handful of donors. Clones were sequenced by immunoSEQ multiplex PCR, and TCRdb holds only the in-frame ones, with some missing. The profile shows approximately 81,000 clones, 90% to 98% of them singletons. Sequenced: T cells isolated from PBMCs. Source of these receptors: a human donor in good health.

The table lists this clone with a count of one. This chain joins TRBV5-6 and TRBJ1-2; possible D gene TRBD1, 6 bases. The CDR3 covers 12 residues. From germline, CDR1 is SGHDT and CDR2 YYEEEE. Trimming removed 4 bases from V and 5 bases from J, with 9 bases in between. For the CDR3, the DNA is TGTGCCAGCAGCCCACAGGGATATGGCTACACCTTC. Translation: CASSPQGYGYTF.

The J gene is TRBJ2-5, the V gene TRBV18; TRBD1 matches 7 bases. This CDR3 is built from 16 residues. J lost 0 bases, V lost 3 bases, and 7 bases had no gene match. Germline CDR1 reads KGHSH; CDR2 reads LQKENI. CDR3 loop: CASSPNRDSYQETQYF. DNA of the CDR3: TGTGCCAGCTCACCGAACCGGGACAGCTACCAAGAGACCCAGTACTTC. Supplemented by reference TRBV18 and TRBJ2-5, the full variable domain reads NAGVMQNPRHLVRRRGQEARLRCSPMKGHSHVYWYRQLPEEGLKFMVYLQKENIIDESGMPKERFSAEFPKEGPSILRIQQVVRGDSAAYFCASSPNRDSYQETQYFGPGTRLLVL.

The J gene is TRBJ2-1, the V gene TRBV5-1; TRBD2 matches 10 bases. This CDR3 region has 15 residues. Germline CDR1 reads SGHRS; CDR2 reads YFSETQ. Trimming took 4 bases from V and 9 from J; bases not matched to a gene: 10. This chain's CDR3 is CASSTASGSSFEQFF. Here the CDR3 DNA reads TGCGCCAGCAGCACAGCTAGCGGGAGCTCTTTTGAGCAGTTCTTC.

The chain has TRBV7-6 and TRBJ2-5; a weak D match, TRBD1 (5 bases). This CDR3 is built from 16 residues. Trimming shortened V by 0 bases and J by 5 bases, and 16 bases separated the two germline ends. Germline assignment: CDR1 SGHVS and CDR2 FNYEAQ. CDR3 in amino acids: CASSLAIGHRAETQYF. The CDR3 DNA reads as TGTGCCAGCAGCTTAGCGATAGGACATCGAGCGGAGACCCAGTACTTC.

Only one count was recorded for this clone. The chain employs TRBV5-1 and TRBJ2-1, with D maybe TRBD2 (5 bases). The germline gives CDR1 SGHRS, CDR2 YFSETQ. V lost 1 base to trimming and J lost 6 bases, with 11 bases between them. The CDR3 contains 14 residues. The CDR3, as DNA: TGCGCCAGCAGCTTGCAGGACTCCGGCAATGAGCAGTTCTTC. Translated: CASSLQDSGNEQFF. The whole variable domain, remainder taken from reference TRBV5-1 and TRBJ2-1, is KAGVTQTPRYLIKTRGQQVTLSCSPISGHRSVSWYQQTPGQGLQFLFEYFSETQRNKGNFPGRFSGRQFSNSRSEMNVSTLELGDSALYLCASSLQDSGNEQFFGPGTRLTVL.

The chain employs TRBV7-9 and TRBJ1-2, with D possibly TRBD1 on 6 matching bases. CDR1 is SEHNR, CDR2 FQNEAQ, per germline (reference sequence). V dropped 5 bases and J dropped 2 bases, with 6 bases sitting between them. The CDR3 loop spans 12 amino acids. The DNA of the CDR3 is TGTGCCAGCAGCACAGGGAACTATGGCTACACCTTC. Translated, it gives CASSTGNYGYTF.

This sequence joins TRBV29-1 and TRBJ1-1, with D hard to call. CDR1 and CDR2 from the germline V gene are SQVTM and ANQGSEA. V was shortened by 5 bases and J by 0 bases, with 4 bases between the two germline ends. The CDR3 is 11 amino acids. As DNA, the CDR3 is TGCAGCGTTCAGATGAACACTGAAGCTTTCTTT. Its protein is CSVQMNTEAFF.

The CDR3 DNA is TGTGCCAGCAGTTTGCCGTCGGGGAACCAAGAGACCCAGTACTTC. Protein: CASSLPSGNQETQYF. The rearrangement links TRBV28 to TRBJ2-5; a weak D match, TRBD2 (5 bases). Deletions cut 3 bases from V and 0 bases from J, with 11 bases between. This CDR3 is 15 amino acids long. Germline CDR1 and CDR2: MDHEN and SYDVKM.

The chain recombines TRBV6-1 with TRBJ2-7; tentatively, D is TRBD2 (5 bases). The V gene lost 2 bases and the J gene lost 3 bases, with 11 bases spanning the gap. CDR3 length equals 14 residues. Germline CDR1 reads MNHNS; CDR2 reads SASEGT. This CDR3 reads CASSEPSLFYEQYF. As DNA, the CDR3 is TGTGCCAGCAGTGAACCTAGCCTTTTCTACGAGCAGTACTTC.

CDR3 bases: TGTGCCAGCAGTTACCTTTCCCCCTACAATGAGCAGTTCTTC. This sequence encodes CASSYLSPYNEQFF. The V gene is TRBV6-5, the J gene TRBJ2-1, with D uncertain. Per the germline V gene, CDR1 is MNHEY and CDR2 is SVGAGI. The V end lost 2 bases, the J end lost 2 bases, and 7 bases lay between the germline ends. CDR3 length: 14 residues.

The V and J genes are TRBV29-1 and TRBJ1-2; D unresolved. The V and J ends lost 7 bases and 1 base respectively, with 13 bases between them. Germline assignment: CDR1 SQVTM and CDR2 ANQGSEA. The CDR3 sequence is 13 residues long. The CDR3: CSARNGDNYGYTF. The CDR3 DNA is TGCAGCGCCCGAAACGGGGATAACTATGGCTACACCTTC.

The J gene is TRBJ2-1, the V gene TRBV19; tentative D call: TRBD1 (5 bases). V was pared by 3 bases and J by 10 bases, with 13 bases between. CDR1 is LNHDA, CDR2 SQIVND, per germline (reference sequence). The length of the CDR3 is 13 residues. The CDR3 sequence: CASSIRGSPEQFF. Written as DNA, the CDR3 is TGTGCCAGTAGTATTAGGGGCAGTCCGGAGCAGTTCTTC.

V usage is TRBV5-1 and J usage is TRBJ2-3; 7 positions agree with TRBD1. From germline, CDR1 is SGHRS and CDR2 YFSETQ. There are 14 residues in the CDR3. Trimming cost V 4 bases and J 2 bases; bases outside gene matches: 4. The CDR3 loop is CASSQGQITDTQYF. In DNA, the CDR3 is TGCGCCAGCAGCCAGGGACAGATCACAGATACGCAGTATTTT.

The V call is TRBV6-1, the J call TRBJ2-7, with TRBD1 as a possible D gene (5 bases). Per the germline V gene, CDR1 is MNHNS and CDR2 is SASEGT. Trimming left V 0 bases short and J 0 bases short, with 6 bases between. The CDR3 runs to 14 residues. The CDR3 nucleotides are TGTGCCAGCAGTGAAGCTGACAGCTCCTACGAGCAGTACTTC. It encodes CASSEADSSYEQYF.

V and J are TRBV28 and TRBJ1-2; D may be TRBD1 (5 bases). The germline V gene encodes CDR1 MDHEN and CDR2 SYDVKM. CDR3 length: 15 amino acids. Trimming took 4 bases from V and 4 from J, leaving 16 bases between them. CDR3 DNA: TGTGCCAGCAGTTCGGGACGAGTGGGGGGCTATGGCTACACCTTC. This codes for CASSSGRVGGYGYTF.

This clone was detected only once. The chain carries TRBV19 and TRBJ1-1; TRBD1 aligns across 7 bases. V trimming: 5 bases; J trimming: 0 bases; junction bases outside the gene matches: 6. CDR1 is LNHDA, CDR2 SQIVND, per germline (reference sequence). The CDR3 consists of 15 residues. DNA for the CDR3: TGTGCCAGTAGTCTGGGACAGTATATGAACACTGAAGCTTTCTTT. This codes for CASSLGQYMNTEAFF.

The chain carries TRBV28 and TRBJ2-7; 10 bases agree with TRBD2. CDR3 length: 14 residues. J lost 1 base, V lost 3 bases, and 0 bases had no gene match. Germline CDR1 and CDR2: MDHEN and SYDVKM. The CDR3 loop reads CASSLGLASYEQYF. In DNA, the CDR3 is TGTGCCAGCAGTTTGGGACTAGCGTCCTACGAGCAGTACTTC.

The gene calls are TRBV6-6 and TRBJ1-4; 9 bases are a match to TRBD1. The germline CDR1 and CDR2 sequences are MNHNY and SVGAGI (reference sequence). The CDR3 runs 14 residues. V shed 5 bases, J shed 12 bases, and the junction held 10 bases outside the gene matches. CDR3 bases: TGTGCCAGCAGTACCGAGACGGGACAGGGAGAACTGTTTTTT. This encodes CASSTETGQGELFF.

Here the CDR3 DNA reads TGCGCCAGCAGCTGGCTAGCGGGGGAACACACCGGGGAGCTGTTTTTT. This translates into CASSWLAGEHTGELFF. The chain has TRBV5-1 and TRBJ2-2, with 10 nucleotides matching TRBD2. V shed 3 bases, J shed 3 bases, and the junction held 5 bases outside the gene matches. Germline V gene lookup returns CDR1 SGHRS and CDR2 YFSETQ. CDR3 length: 16 amino acids. The complete variable domain, with remaining parts taken from reference TRBV5-1 and TRBJ2-2, reads KAGVTQTPRYLIKTRGQQVTLSCSPISGHRSVSWYQQTPGQGLQFLFEYFSETQRNKGNFPGRFSGRQFSNSRSEMNVSTLELGDSALYLCASSWLAGEHTGELFFGEGSRLTVL.

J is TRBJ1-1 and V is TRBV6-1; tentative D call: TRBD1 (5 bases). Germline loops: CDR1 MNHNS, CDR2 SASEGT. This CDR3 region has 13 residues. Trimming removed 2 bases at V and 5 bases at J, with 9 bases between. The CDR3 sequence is CASSEWGGTEAFF. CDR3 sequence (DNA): TGTGCCAGCAGTGAATGGGGGGGTACTGAAGCTTTCTTT.

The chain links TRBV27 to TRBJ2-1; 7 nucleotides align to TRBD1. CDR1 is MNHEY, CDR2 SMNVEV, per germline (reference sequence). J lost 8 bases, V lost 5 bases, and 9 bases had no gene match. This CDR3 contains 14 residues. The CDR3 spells CASSQTGNGDEQFF. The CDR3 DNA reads TGTGCCAGCAGTCAGACAGGGAACGGCGATGAGCAGTTCTTC.

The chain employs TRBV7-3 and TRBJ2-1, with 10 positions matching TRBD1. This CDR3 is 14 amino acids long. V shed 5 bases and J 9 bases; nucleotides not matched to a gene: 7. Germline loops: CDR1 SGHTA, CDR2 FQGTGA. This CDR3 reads CASSPGTGASEQFF. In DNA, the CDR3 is TGTGCCAGCAGCCCGGGGACAGGGGCAAGTGAGCAGTTCTTC.

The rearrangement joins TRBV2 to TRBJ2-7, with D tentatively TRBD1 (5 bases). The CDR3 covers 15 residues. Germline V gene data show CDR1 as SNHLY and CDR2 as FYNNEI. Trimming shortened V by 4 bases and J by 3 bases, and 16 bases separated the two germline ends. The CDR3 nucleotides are TGTGCCAGCAGTGCCGTGGGGCGGAACGACTACGAGCAGTACTTC. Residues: CASSAVGRNDYEQYF.

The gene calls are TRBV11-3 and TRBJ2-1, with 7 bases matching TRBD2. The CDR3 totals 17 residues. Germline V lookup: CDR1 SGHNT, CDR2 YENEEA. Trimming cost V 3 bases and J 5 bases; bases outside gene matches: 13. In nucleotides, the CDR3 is TGTGCCAGCAGCTTTCTGGCGGGAGCGCGGGGCCACAATGAGCAGTTCTTC. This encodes CASSFLAGARGHNEQFF.

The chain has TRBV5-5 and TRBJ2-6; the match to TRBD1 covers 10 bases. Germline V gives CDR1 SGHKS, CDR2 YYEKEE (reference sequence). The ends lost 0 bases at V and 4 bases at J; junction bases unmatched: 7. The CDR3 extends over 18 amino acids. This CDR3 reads CASSLEWDRGWGANVLTF. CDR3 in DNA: TGTGCCAGCAGCTTGGAATGGGACAGGGGTTGGGGGGCCAACGTCCTGACTTTC.

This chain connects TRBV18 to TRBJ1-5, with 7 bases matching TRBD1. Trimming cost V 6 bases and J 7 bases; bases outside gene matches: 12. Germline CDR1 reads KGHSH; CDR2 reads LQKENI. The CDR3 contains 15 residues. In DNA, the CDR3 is TGTGCCAGCTCTCAACAACAGGGGAACGGGCAGCCCCAGCATTTT. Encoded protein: CASSQQQGNGQPQHF.

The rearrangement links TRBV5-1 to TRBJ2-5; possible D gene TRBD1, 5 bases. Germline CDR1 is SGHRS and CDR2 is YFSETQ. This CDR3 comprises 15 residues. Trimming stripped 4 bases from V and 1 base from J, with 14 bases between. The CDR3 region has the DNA TGCGCCAGCAGCAGGGGCCCTCCAACCCAAGAGACCCAGTACTTC. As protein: CASSRGPPTQETQYF.